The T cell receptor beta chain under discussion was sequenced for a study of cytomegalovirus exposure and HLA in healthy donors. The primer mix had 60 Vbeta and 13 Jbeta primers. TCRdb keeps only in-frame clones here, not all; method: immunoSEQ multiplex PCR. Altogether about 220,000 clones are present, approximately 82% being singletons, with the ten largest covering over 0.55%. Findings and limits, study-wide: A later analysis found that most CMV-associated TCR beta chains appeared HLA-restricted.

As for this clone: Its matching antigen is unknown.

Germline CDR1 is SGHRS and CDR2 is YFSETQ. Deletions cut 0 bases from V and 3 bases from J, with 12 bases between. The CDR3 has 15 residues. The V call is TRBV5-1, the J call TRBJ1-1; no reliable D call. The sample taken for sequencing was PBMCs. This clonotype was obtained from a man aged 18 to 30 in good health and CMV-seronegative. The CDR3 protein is CASSLGIDKYTEAFF. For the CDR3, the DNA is TGCGCCAGCAGCTTGGGGATAGACAAGTACACTGAAGCTTTCTTT. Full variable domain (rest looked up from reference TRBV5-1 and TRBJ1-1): KAGVTQTPRYLIKTRGQQVTLSCSPISGHRSVSWYQQTPGQGLQFLFEYFSETQRNKGNFPGRFSGRQFSNSRSEMNVSTLELGDSALYLCASSLGIDKYTEAFFGQGTRLTVV.